The rows below give T cell receptor beta chains drawn from one sample of a study of CD8 T cells in cerebrospinal fluid in Alzheimer's disease. Following a re-call of the 10x single-cell sequencing reads, TCRdb has one entry per CDR3 protein and lacks DNA. The specimen's table records approximately 1,600 distinct CDR3 sequences. Sequencing input: cerebrospinal fluid. The receptors derive from a human donor with mild cognitive impairment. Both conserved end residues are part of each CDR3. Not every row has a clone size; where given, it reads once, few, many or a size class.

V: TRBV7-9; size: medium-sized; J: TRBJ1-5; CDR3: CASSSGDSPEGEPQHF
V: TRBV12-3/TRBV12-4; size: medium-sized; J: TRBJ2-7; CDR3: CASRLRTYEQYF
V: TRBV12-3/TRBV12-4; size: NA; J: TRBJ1-1; CDR3: CASSLADSMNTEAFF
V: TRBV15; size: medium-sized; J: TRBJ1-6; CDR3: CATRTTGRNSPLHF
V: TRBV20-1; size: medium-sized; J: TRBJ2-7; CDR3: CSARGSRDSSYEQYF
V: TRBV2; size: NA; J: TRBJ1-1; CDR3: CASTQGRTNTEAFF
V: TRBV12-3/TRBV12-4; size: medium-sized; J: TRBJ1-5; CDR3: CASSPTGGFQPQHF
V: TRBV2; size: medium-sized; J: TRBJ2-5; CDR3: CASSAWGSGRVYQETQYF
V: TRBV20-1; size: medium-sized; J: TRBJ1-1; CDR3: CSARRTSNTEAFF
V: TRBV28; size: medium-sized; J: TRBJ2-7; CDR3: CASRKSSGRAEQYF
V: TRBV2; size: medium-sized; J: TRBJ1-6; CDR3: CASSQQGGRGSPLHF
V: TRBV4-3; size: NA; J: TRBJ1-2; CDR3: CASSHTLPAAHRWDYGYTF
V: TRBV20-1; size: large; J: TRBJ2-5; CDR3: CSASRTGTPDQETQYF
V: TRBV18; size: medium-sized; J: TRBJ2-1; CDR3: CASSLPTSLQFF
V: TRBV2; size: large; J: TRBJ1-5; CDR3: CASGIEGSQPQHF
V: TRBV19; size: NA; J: TRBJ2-7; CDR3: CASSMRGAASYEQYF
V: TRBV6-6; size: large; J: TRBJ2-3; CDR3: CASSYITQTGASTDTQYF
V: TRBV6-5; size: medium-sized; J: TRBJ1-1; CDR3: CASSYKGRGAFF
V: TRBV7-6; size: medium-sized; J: TRBJ2-2; CDR3: CASSLAQGLHGTGELFF
V: TRBV20-1; size: medium-sized; J: TRBJ2-5; CDR3: CSPSGAETQYF
V: TRBV11-3; size: NA; J: TRBJ2-1; CDR3: CASSPTSGAYNEQFF
V: TRBV7-3; size: NA; J: TRBJ2-4; CDR3: CASSLTGEDIQYF
V: TRBV7-2; size: large; J: TRBJ2-3; CDR3: CASSQQTTTDTQYF
V: TRBV11-2; size: medium-sized; J: TRBJ2-1; CDR3: CASSLGTGGLFYNEQFF
V: TRBV5-1; size: NA; J: TRBJ1-1; CDR3: CASRKDVNTEAFF
V: TRBV7-3; size: medium-sized; J: TRBJ1-3; CDR3: CASSPFLGDTIYF
V: TRBV19; size: NA; J: TRBJ2-1; CDR3: CASSALGLAGALNEQFF
V: TRBV25-1; size: large; J: TRBJ1-5; CDR3: CASSGVPTGKRKPQHF
V: TRBV12-3/TRBV12-4; size: NA; J: TRBJ2-2; CDR3: CASNVFGALGDTGELFF